This is a list of T cell receptor beta chains from one sample in a study of metastatic and nonmetastatic thyroid tumors. TCRdb used MiXCR to call clones anew from the PCR reads. This table holds several thousand clones, roughly two fifths found once. Sequencing used tumor tissue. The receptor set was obtained from a male donor with papillary thyroid cancer or a benign thyroid nodule (not recorded which). Some clones in this sample may be carry-over from other donors' samples. CDR3s include the opening cysteine and the closing phenylalanine or tryptophan. A D gene is named only where the DNA matches it firmly. Size is omitted from some rows. Given values are once, few, many or a class for expanded clones.

v_gene	j_gene	abundance	d_gene	CDR3nt	CDR3aa
TRBV6-1	TRBJ1-3	few	.	TGTGCCAGCAACGGAGCGGCCTCTGGAAACACCATATATTTT	CASNGAASGNTIYF
TRBV28	TRBJ2-5	.	.	TGTGCCAGCAGTTTGGGGGCGGGATTAGAGACCCAGTACTTC	CASSLGAGLETQYF
TRBV5-1	TRBJ2-2	.	.	TGCGCCAGCAGATATGGCCCGGGAAGCACCGGGGAGCTGTTTTTT	CASRYGPGSTGELFF
TRBV30	TRBJ1-5	few	.	TGTGCCCTCCGGCAGGGTGCCCAGCCCCAGCATTTT	CALRQGAQPQHF
TRBV11-2	TRBJ2-5	.	.	TGTGCCAGCAGCTCGCAAGAGACCCAGTACTTC	CASSSQETQYF
TRBV7-2	TRBJ2-7	few	TRBD2	TGTGCCAGCAGGTCTAGCGGGGGGGCCTACGAGCAGTACTTC	CASRSSGGAYEQYF
TRBV18	TRBJ1-2	.	.	TGTGCCAGCTCACCGACAGGTCTTTATGGCTACACCTTC	CASSPTGLYGYTF
TRBV6-1	TRBJ2-7	.	TRBD1	TGTGCCAGCAGTCTTAGACAGGGGGGCTACGAGCAGTACTTC	CASSLRQGGYEQYF
TRBV12-3/TRBV12-4	TRBJ2-7	many	.	TGTGCCAGCAGTTTCGCTTTAACCTACGAGCAGTACTTC	CASSFALTYEQYF
TRBV12-3/TRBV12-4	TRBJ2-7	few	TRBD1	TGTGCCAGCAGTTTATCAGGGACAGGGAGCTACGAGCAGTACTTC	CASSLSGTGSYEQYF
TRBV18	TRBJ2-2	.	.	TGTGCCAGCTCACCACCGAGTCGGGGAAACACCGGGGAGCTGTTTTTT	CASSPPSRGNTGELFF
TRBV24-1	TRBJ1-1	.	TRBD1	TGTGCCACTAGTGGACAGGAAAACACTGAAGCTTTCTTT	CATSGQENTEAFF
TRBV18	TRBJ1-4	.	.	TGTGCCAGCTCACCAGGGGCGGCCCAGAATGAAAAACTGTTTTTT	CASSPGAAQNEKLFF
TRBV4-2	TRBJ2-6	.	.	TGTGCCAGCAGGGTCTCTGGGGCCAACGTCCTGACTTTC	CASRVSGANVLTF
TRBV20-1	TRBJ2-7	.	.	TGCAGTGCAACCCCCTCGGGAGTTTGGTACGAGCAGTACTTC	CSATPSGVWYEQYF
TRBV20-1	TRBJ2-5	.	TRBD2	TGCAGTGCTAGAGATCTCTTCGGGGTAGCGGGAGGGGAGACCCAGTACTTC	CSARDLFGVAGGETQYF
TRBV27	TRBJ2-7	few	.	TGTGCCAGCAGTGCGTCCCCCAGGGACTACGAGCAGTACTTC	CASSASPRDYEQYF
TRBV5-1	TRBJ2-5	.	.	TGCGCCAGCAGCCCGAGGGTCCAAGAGACCCAGTACTTC	CASSPRVQETQYF
TRBV11-2	TRBJ2-3	.	.	TGTGCCAGCAGCTTCTCACTGGACCCTTCTAGCACAGATACGCAGTATTTT	CASSFSLDPSSTDTQYF
TRBV19	TRBJ1-5	few	.	TGTGCCACAAAACCGGGGAATCAGCCCCAGCATTTT	CATKPGNQPQHF
TRBV19	TRBJ2-7	.	TRBD1	TGTGCCAGTAGTATTGTGGGACAGGGAATCTACGAGCAGTACTTC	CASSIVGQGIYEQYF
TRBV12-3/TRBV12-4	TRBJ1-1	.	.	TGTGCCAGCAGTTTAAGTAGCCTGGCTAAAGCTTTCTTT	CASSLSSLAKAFF
TRBV6-1	TRBJ2-7	few	TRBD2	TGTGCCAGCAGTGAATCGACTAGCGGTCCCTACGAGCAGTACTTC	CASSESTSGPYEQYF
TRBV2	TRBJ1-2	.	.	TGTGCCAGCAGTGAGGATGGCAGGAGGGACTATGGCTACACCTTC	CASSEDGRRDYGYTF
TRBV9	TRBJ2-7	.	TRBD2	TGTGCCAGCAGCGGGTCGACTAGCGGGTCCTACGAGCAGTACTTC	CASSGSTSGSYEQYF
TRBV28	TRBJ2-7	.	.	TGTGCCAGCAGTCCCTGGACGCCAAGCTCCTACGAGCAGTACTTC	CASSPWTPSSYEQYF
TRBV12-3/TRBV12-4	TRBJ1-5	few	TRBD1	TGTGCCAGCAGTTCTCCCCAGGGGGGTCAGCCCCAGCATTTT	CASSSPQGGQPQHF
TRBV5-1	TRBJ2-7	.	TRBD2	TGCGCCAGCAGCCGTGGGACTAGCGTGACCTACGAGCAGTACTTC	CASSRGTSVTYEQYF
TRBV11-3	TRBJ2-5	.	TRBD2	TGTGCCAGCAGCTTAGATGGGGGAGGGCAAGAGACCCAGTACTTC	CASSLDGGGQETQYF
TRBV28	TRBJ2-7	few	.	TGTGCCAGCACCCCAATAGGGGCCTCCTACGAGCAGTACTTC	CASTPIGASYEQYF
TRBV7-2	TRBJ1-2	.	TRBD1	TGTGCCAGCAGCCGCCAGAACCGTCAGGGGGCTGGCTACACCTTC	CASSRQNRQGAGYTF
TRBV20-1	TRBJ2-7	few	.	TGCAGTGCCCCAAGGGACCGCCATGAGCAGTACTTC	CSAPRDRHEQYF
TRBV20-1	TRBJ2-5	.	TRBD2	TGCAGTGCTAGAGATGCCTCCGATAGGGTAGCGGGGCCTCTTCAAGAGACCCAGTACTTC	CSARDASDRVAGPLQETQYF
TRBV20-1	TRBJ1-6	.	TRBD1	TGCAGTGCTAGAAGAACAGGGGTTAAATCACCCCTCCACTTT	CSARRTGVKSPLHF
TRBV6-1	TRBJ1-2	.	.	TGTGCCAGCAGTCCAGGGAATGGCTACACCTTC	CASSPGNGYTF
TRBV27	TRBJ2-5	few	TRBD2	TGTGCCAGCAGTCCCCACGGAAATAGCGGGAGGGCCGGGGAGACCCAGTACTTC	CASSPHGNSGRAGETQYF
TRBV6-5	TRBJ2-7	few	TRBD1	TGTGCCAGCAGTTACCAGGGGACAGGGGACCGCTACGAGCAGTACTTC	CASSYQGTGDRYEQYF
TRBV7-2	TRBJ1-1	.	.	TGTGCCAGCAGCTTCGGGGGAGGGAGCACTGAAGCTTTCTTT	CASSFGGGSTEAFF
TRBV7-8	TRBJ2-3	.	.	TGTGCCAGCAGCTTAGTGGGCGGGGTCACAGATACGCAGTATTTT	CASSLVGGVTDTQYF
TRBV9	TRBJ1-2	once	TRBD1	TGTGCCAGCAGCGTACAGGGGGCGTATGGCTACACCTTC	CASSVQGAYGYTF
TRBV13	TRBJ1-2	.	.	TGTGCCAGCAGCACCCGGACAGCCAACTATGGCTACACCTTC	CASSTRTANYGYTF